This T cell receptor (beta chain) was sequenced in a study of blood T cells in healthy people across ages. General observations from the study: The CMV status of each donor remained undetermined, and this could have confounded shifts in expanded clonotypes.

Concerning this clonotype itself: The antigen is not known.

Alongside a J-beta primer mix, a sample-barcoded 5' primer served in a second PCR lasting roughly 6 to 11 cycles. TCRdb recomputed calls from the 5' RACE reads with MiXCR, one row per CDR3 protein. The sample gives over a million distinct CDR3 sequences, 35% to 45% of which show up once; approximately 7.9% is in the top ten. This CDR3 has 14 amino acids. The V gene lost 3 bases and the J gene lost 4 bases, with 12 bases spanning the gap. Germline-derived CDR1 and CDR2 are MDHEN and SYDVKM. V usage is TRBV28 and J usage is TRBJ2-5; perhaps D is TRBD1 or TRBD2 (7 bases each). This receptor was identified in a woman aged 18-29 years in good health. The material sequenced was blood. As DNA, the CDR3 is TGTGCCAGCAGTTTCAGGGGGGAGGGAGAGACCCAGTACTTC. This translates into CASSFRGEGETQYF.